This T cell receptor (beta chain) derives from a study of identical twins. A universal primer site was added by template switching, and unique molecular identifiers were carried by the cDNA. TCRdb independently ran MiXCR on the 5' RACE reads; one entry per CDR3 protein. This sample has 500,000 or so distinct CDR3 sequences, with 13% to 15% found just once. Unmatched junction bases numbered 9, after V lost 4 bases and J lost 1 base. The CDR3 is made up of 16 amino acids. Germline CDR1 DFQATT, CDR2 SNEGSKA (reference sequence). The table lists this clonotype with a few counts. These sequences were also reported in another study, on yellow fever vaccine responses in identical twins.

The gene calls are TRBV20-1 and TRBJ2-1; TRBD2 matches at 8 bases. The sequenced sample was CD4+ T cells sorted from blood. This receptor was obtained from a woman younger than 35 in good health. The CDR3 here is CSATSFSGDSYNEQFF. The CDR3 DNA reads as TGCAGTGCTACCTCATTTAGCGGGGATTCCTACAATGAGCAGTTCTTC.